This TCR beta chain was captured in a study of patients and donors after allogeneic stem cell transplantation. TCRdb called the RT-PCR reads again in MiXCR, with one record for every CDR3 protein. Of about 40,000 distinct CDR3 sequences listed, roughly 30% are singletons. This CDR3 comprises 15 residues. The germline V and J ends were trimmed by 6 bases and 1 base, with 13 bases remaining between them. This clonotype was observed a handful of times. This sequence originates from a human donor who was either an allogeneic HSCT recipient or a stem cell or donor lymphocyte infusion donor (not recorded which). It is not recorded whose cells these are; they may come from a transplant donor. The sequenced material came from blood, either unsorted or a sorted T cell fraction (not recorded which). The chain combines TRBV12-3 or TRBV12-4 with TRBJ1-5; no definite D call. CDR3 protein: CASSRIDLSNQPQHF. The CDR3 DNA sequence: TGTGCCAGCAGCAGGATAGACCTGAGCAATCAGCCCCAGCATTTT.